A selection of T cell receptor beta chains follows, all from one sample in a study of blood T cells in healthy people across ages. Each CDR3 protein gets one entry after TCRdb re-called the 5' RACE reads with MiXCR. The sample has some 1,800,000 distinct CDR3 sequences, around 40% seen once. Input material: blood. Every receptor here comes from a human donor in good health. CDR3s include the opening cysteine and the closing phenylalanine or tryptophan. A D gene is named only where the DNA matches it firmly. Size is stated for part of the rows, as once, few or many counts, or as a class when the clone is expanded.

d_gene: -; v_gene: TRBV29-1; abundance: -; len: 14; j_gene: TRBJ2-3; CDR3nt: TGCAGCGTTGATGCCAGCGCGCTCACAGATACGCAGTATTTT; CDR3aa: CSVDASALTDTQYF
d_gene: -; v_gene: TRBV12-3/TRBV12-4; abundance: few; len: 14; j_gene: TRBJ1-1; CDR3nt: TGTGCCAGCAGTTTAACCACCATGAACACTGAAGCTTTCTTT; CDR3aa: CASSLTTMNTEAFF
d_gene: -; v_gene: TRBV7-2; abundance: -; len: 15; j_gene: TRBJ2-1; CDR3nt: TGTGCCAGCAGCCCTTACAGGGTCGGGGCCGGGGGGCAGTTCTTC; CDR3aa: CASSPYRVGAGGQFF
d_gene: -; v_gene: TRBV20-1; abundance: once; len: 11; j_gene: TRBJ2-7; CDR3nt: TGCAGTGGAGTGGGGGGCTACGAGCAGTACTTC; CDR3aa: CSGVGGYEQYF
d_gene: -; v_gene: TRBV7-2; abundance: -; len: 9; j_gene: TRBJ1-2; CDR3nt: TGTGCCAGCAGCCCGAGCTACACCTTC; CDR3aa: CASSPSYTF
d_gene: -; v_gene: TRBV12-3/TRBV12-4; abundance: few; len: 13; j_gene: TRBJ1-2; CDR3nt: TGTGCCAGCAGTTTTGACGGAAACTATGGCTACACCTTC; CDR3aa: CASSFDGNYGYTF
d_gene: TRBD2; v_gene: TRBV20-1; abundance: few; len: 15; j_gene: TRBJ2-1; CDR3nt: TGCAGTGCCAACCGCTGGACTAGCGGGTACAATGAGCAGTTCTTC; CDR3aa: CSANRWTSGYNEQFF
d_gene: -; v_gene: TRBV12-3/TRBV12-4; abundance: -; len: 15; j_gene: TRBJ2-1; CDR3nt: TGTGCCAGCAGCCCCCACATATGGGGGTACAATGAGCAGTTCTTC; CDR3aa: CASSPHIWGYNEQFF
d_gene: TRBD1; v_gene: TRBV4-3; abundance: few; len: 15; j_gene: TRBJ2-7; CDR3nt: TGCGCCAGCAGCCTAAGGACAGGGGAGACCTACGAGCAGTACTTC; CDR3aa: CASSLRTGETYEQYF
d_gene: TRBD2; v_gene: TRBV10-3; abundance: -; len: 18; j_gene: TRBJ2-1; CDR3nt: TGTGCCAGCCGCTTGAGGACTAGCGGGAATGCCCCTACAGTTGAGCAGTTCTTC; CDR3aa: CASRLRTSGNAPTVEQFF